This is a list of T cell receptor beta chains from one sample in a study of T cells in Graves' hyperthyroidism and ophthalmopathy. TCRdb processed the multiplex PCR reads anew with MiXCR; each CDR3 protein has one entry. The sample holds roughly 570,000 distinct CDR3 sequences; around 46% are singletons and the top ten take around 20%. The sequencing input was peripheral blood or thyroid tissue (not recorded which). The source is an adult woman with Graves' disease, either hyperthyroidism or ophthalmopathy (not recorded which). Both conserved end residues are part of each CDR3. A D gene is named only where the DNA matches it firmly. Not every row has a clone size; where given, it reads once, few, many or a size class.

D: TRBD1
V: TRBV28
size: few
J: TRBJ2-6
CDR3: CATYQGAGGANVLTF
DNA: TGTGCCACGTACCAGGGGGCTGGGGGGGCCAACGTCCTGACTTTC

D: -
V: TRBV29-1
size: few
J: TRBJ1-2
CDR3: CSVVQDLGYTF
DNA: TGCAGCGTTGTCCAGGACCTGGGCTACACCTTC

D: -
V: TRBV2
size: -
J: TRBJ2-2
CDR3: CASLGTDDTGELFF
DNA: TGTGCCAGCCTCGGGACGGATGACACCGGGGAGCTGTTTTTT

D: TRBD2
V: TRBV7-7
size: -
J: TRBJ2-2
CDR3: CASSSSVGGTGELFF
DNA: TGTGCTAGCAGCTCTTCGGTGGGAGGGACCGGGGAGCTGTTTTTT

D: -
V: TRBV15
size: -
J: TRBJ2-7
CDR3: CATGKRKGYEQYF
DNA: TGTGCCACCGGCAAACGAAAGGGCTACGAGCAGTACTTC

D: -
V: TRBV24-1
size: -
J: TRBJ1-4
CDR3: CATSDGDVNEKLFF
DNA: TGTGCCACCAGTGATGGGGACGTTAATGAAAAACTGTTTTTT

D: -
V: TRBV13
size: many
J: TRBJ1-5
CDR3: CASSLGRQVNQPQHF
DNA: TGTGCCAGCAGCTTAGGGAGGCAGGTCAATCAGCCCCAGCATTTT

D: TRBD2
V: TRBV5-1
size: many
J: TRBJ2-7
CDR3: CASSWTSGRVYEQYF
DNA: TGCGCCAGCAGCTGGACTAGCGGGAGAGTCTACGAGCAGTACTTC

D: -
V: TRBV24-1
size: -
J: TRBJ2-3
CDR3: CATAAPSTDTQYF
DNA: TGTGCCACCGCAGCGCCTAGCACAGATACGCAGTATTTT

D: -
V: TRBV20-1
size: many
J: TRBJ1-1
CDR3: CSARDGGWNTEAFF
DNA: TGCAGTGCTAGAGATGGGGGGTGGAACACTGAAGCTTTCTTT

D: TRBD1
V: TRBV12-3/TRBV12-4
size: many
J: TRBJ1-5
CDR3: CASSLVPSGIRQGGYPQHF
DNA: TGTGCCAGCAGTTTAGTCCCCTCGGGTATTCGACAGGGAGGCTATCCCCAGCATTTT

D: TRBD1
V: TRBV10-3
size: many
J: TRBJ1-1
CDR3: CATRTGSGTEAFF
DNA: TGTGCCACAAGGACAGGGTCGGGCACTGAAGCTTTCTTT

D: -
V: TRBV30
size: -
J: TRBJ2-3
CDR3: CAWSPTRETSTDTQYF
DNA: TGTGCCTGGAGCCCGACCCGGGAAACTAGCACAGATACGCAGTATTTT

D: -
V: TRBV7-9
size: -
J: TRBJ1-3
CDR3: CASSHRTVDYTLYF
DNA: TGTGCCAGCAGCCACCGGACCGTGGACTACACCTTATATTTT

D: -
V: TRBV7-2
size: -
J: TRBJ2-6
CDR3: CASSSQRSGSGANVLTF
DNA: TGTGCCAGCAGCTCACAACGATCAGGGTCTGGGGCCAACGTCCTGACTTTC

D: -
V: TRBV6-6
size: -
J: TRBJ2-5
CDR3: CASSERMGETQYF
DNA: TGTGCCAGCAGTGAAAGAATGGGAGAGACCCAGTACTTC

D: -
V: TRBV13
size: -
J: TRBJ2-7
CDR3: CASSWTTQSSYEQYF
DNA: TGTGCCAGCAGCTGGACTACCCAAAGCTCCTACGAGCAGTACTTC

D: -
V: TRBV20-1
size: many
J: TRBJ1-2
CDR3: CSARGAGLGSGYTF
DNA: TGCAGTGCTAGAGGGGCAGGGTTAGGGTCGGGCTACACCTTC

D: -
V: TRBV2
size: -
J: TRBJ1-5
CDR3: CASRGFSNQPPHF
DNA: TGTGCCAGCAGGGGTTTCAGCAATCAGCCCCCGCATTTT

D: -
V: TRBV10-3
size: -
J: TRBJ2-2
CDR3: CAISGSRELFF
DNA: TGTGCCATCAGCGGGAGTAGGGAGCTGTTTTTT

D: -
V: TRBV15
size: once
J: TRBJ2-5
CDR3: CAAPPGRPQETQYF
DNA: TGTGCCGCCCCCCCAGGACGGCCCCAAGAGACCCAGTACTTC

D: -
V: TRBV2
size: once
J: TRBJ1-4
CDR3: CASRVDSGEEKLFF
DNA: TGTGCCAGCAGGGTCGACAGTGGCGAAGAAAAACTGTTTTTT

D: TRBD1
V: TRBV15
size: many
J: TRBJ1-2
CDR3: CATSTGQGAPYGYTF
DNA: TGTGCCACCAGCACGGGACAGGGAGCCCCCTATGGCTACACCTTC

D: -
V: TRBV11-1
size: -
J: TRBJ1-1
CDR3: CASSSDRGTPEAFF
DNA: TGTGCCAGCAGTTCGGACAGAGGGACCCCTGAAGCTTTCTTT

D: -
V: TRBV5-5
size: many
J: TRBJ1-2
CDR3: CASSLGGGRGGGYTF
DNA: TGTGCCAGCAGCTTGGGCGGCGGGAGAGGAGGCGGCTACACCTTC

D: -
V: TRBV5-1
size: many
J: TRBJ2-7
CDR3: CASSQFRSYEQYF
DNA: TGCGCCAGCAGCCAGTTCAGATCGTACGAGCAGTACTTC

D: -
V: TRBV29-1
size: many
J: TRBJ1-2
CDR3: CSVRTGLAGYGYTF
DNA: TGCAGCGTTCGGACGGGGCTGGCCGGCTATGGCTACACCTTC

D: -
V: TRBV5-1
size: many
J: TRBJ1-5
CDR3: CASSLEGTVDQPQHF
DNA: TGCGCCAGCAGCTTGGAAGGGACTGTAGATCAGCCCCAGCATTTT

D: TRBD1
V: TRBV20-1
size: -
J: TRBJ2-7
CDR3: CSAREGTGGGEQYF
DNA: TGCAGTGCTAGAGAGGGGACAGGGGGCGGGGAGCAGTACTTC

D: TRBD1
V: TRBV30
size: many
J: TRBJ1-2
CDR3: CAWKQGIGYTF
DNA: TGTGCCTGGAAACAGGGGATTGGCTACACCTTC

D: -
V: TRBV6-2/TRBV6-3
size: many
J: TRBJ1-5
CDR3: CASSYRAWTQHF
DNA: TGTGCCAGCAGTTACAGGGCTTGGACCCAGCATTTT

D: TRBD1
V: TRBV7-6
size: many
J: TRBJ2-5
CDR3: CASSLEGQGNQYF
DNA: TGTGCCAGCAGCTTAGAGGGACAGGGCAACCAGTACTTC

D: -
V: TRBV4-1
size: many
J: TRBJ2-7
CDR3: CASSQGHGSSYEQYF
DNA: TGCGCCAGCAGCCAGGGTCACGGGAGTTCCTACGAGCAGTACTTC

D: TRBD2
V: TRBV10-3
size: few
J: TRBJ2-5
CDR3: CAISGSGNLPETQYF
DNA: TGTGCCATCAGTGGTAGCGGGAACCTCCCGGAGACCCAGTACTTC

D: -
V: TRBV7-9
size: many
J: TRBJ2-2
CDR3: CAIGPGSNTGELFF
DNA: TGTGCCATCGGGCCCGGGTCGAACACCGGGGAGCTGTTTTTT

D: TRBD2
V: TRBV29-1
size: -
J: TRBJ2-2
CDR3: CSVASGKDTGELFF
DNA: TGCAGCGTTGCTAGCGGGAAGGACACCGGGGAGCTGTTTTTT